The rows below give T cell receptor beta chains drawn from one sample of a study of neoadjuvant nivolumab and ipilimumab in lung cancer. TCRdb's copy holds only in-frame clones and misses some; the assay was immunoSEQ multiplex PCR. The sample lists 25,000 to 30,000 clones, 75% to 80% occurring once. Here the sequenced sample was tumor tissue, taken after neoadjuvant nivolumab, alone or with ipilimumab, at or shortly before surgery. All receptors derive from an adult with non-small cell lung cancer. Both conserved end residues are part of each CDR3.

V gene | CDR3 protein
TRBV18 | CASSPQVGDNSPLHF
TRBV4-1 | CASSQVRGQPTDTQYF
TRBV28 | CASSFSLNTEAFF
TRBV10-3 | CAISAVDSNQPQHF
TRBV6-4 | CASSAGSGYTF
TRBV4-2 | CASSQEWSSEYEQFF
TRBV7-6 | CASSLEGGPQYF
TRBV5-1 | CASSNVIAGGPTDTQYF
TRBV27 | CASSSGGWNTGELFF
TRBV10-2 | CASSVSGTQYF
TRBV2 | CAVSRGTGELFF
TRBV11-2 | CASSGLAGETQYF
TRBV5-1 | CASSTSGGTYNEQFF
TRBV5-4 | CASRPVGGFGYTF
TRBV11-2 | CASSLPPRGTGGYTF
TRBV2 | CASRVSGGESYEQYF
TRBV7-2 | CASSLVWGLNTEAFF
TRBV7-9 | CASSLAGGAYEQYF
TRBV6-1 | CASSVRGRGETQYF
TRBV6-1 | CASSLLGVDGYEQYF
TRBV2 | CARRQGAGAAFF